Here is one TCR beta chain with its context. The antigen is not known. The CDR3 length is 14 residues. Germline V gives CDR1 MNHNS, CDR2 SASEGT. Between the trimmed V and J ends, which lost 3 bases and 3 bases, there was a span of 11 bases. CD45RO-negative, CCR7-selected cells formed the naive CD8 fraction, which excluded terminally differentiated effector memory CD45RA+ cells. Replicate sorted-subset PCRs were loaded with around 210 ng DNA, about 31,000 T cell genomes. The repertoire was sequenced with immunoSEQ multiplex PCR; TCRdb's copy has only in-frame clones and lacks some. Here the sample spans around 600,000 clones, about 98% being singletons. The source of the sample is a study of shared clonotypes between healthy human individuals. Broader study findings: Clonotype sharing across a few donors was observed for about 5.5% of naive CD4 clonotypes. Generally, naive subsets (rather than memory subsets) showed larger estimated richness. The diversity represented, both genetic and in exposure history, was limited by few donors.

The sequencing sample was made of naive CD8+ T cells sorted from blood. This rearrangement joins TRBV6-1 to TRBJ2-5, with D tentatively TRBD1 or TRBD2 (5 bases each). This TCR came from a man aged 25-40 years in good health. DNA of the CDR3: TGTGCCAGCAGTGAGCGAAGAGGGGAAGAGACCCAGTACTTC. This sequence encodes CASSERRGEETQYF.